This entry concerns a single TCR beta chain. Its cognate antigen is unknown. This sample is part of a study of T cells after yellow fever vaccination. Notes on the study in general: Some clonotypes, a small share, were shared between CD4 and CD8 compartments. Abundant contaminating clonotypes from the bulk population could appear in FACS-sorted repertoires.

The CDR3 loop spans 13 amino acids. With V trimmed by 6 bases and J by 2 bases, 3 bases remained unmatched. CDR1 and CDR2 (germline): MNHEY, SVGEGT. Conversion of TCR transcripts into cDNA relied on 5'RACE template switching, which added a universal primer site and UMIs. MiXCR was run by TCRdb on the 5' RACE reads, yielding one entry per CDR3 protein. The repertoire includes almost 600,000 distinct CDR3 sequences, around an eighth of them detected once, and roughly 13% sits in the top ten. The sample in question was PBMCs, obtained on the day of the yellow fever booster vaccination. The clonotype was recovered from a man under 40 who received the YFV17D yellow fever vaccine. The chain uses TRBV6-2 or TRBV6-3 and TRBJ2-7; 8 bases align to TRBD1. CDR3 nucleotide sequence: TGTGCCAGCAGGGGACAGGCGACCTACGAGCAGTACTTC. Amino acids: CASRGQATYEQYF.